One TCR beta chain is described in this entry. This record comes from a study of T cells in Graves' hyperthyroidism and ophthalmopathy. The CDR3 is 13 residues long. CDR1 and CDR2 from the germline V gene are GTSNPN and SVGIG (reference sequence). Trimming removed 0 bases at V and 4 bases at J, with 7 bases between. Amplification yielded TCR beta CDR3 regions, with RNA transcripts as the source. Initially, a first-round RT-PCR of the TCR CDR3 employed the HTBI primer set. Using its own MiXCR run on the multiplex PCR reads, TCRdb lists one record per CDR3 protein. The profile shows 300,000 to 450,000 distinct CDR3 sequences, less than 20% of them singletons.

Sequencing was performed on blood. The origin of this receptor is a woman in her forties with Graves' ophthalmopathy. The V call is TRBV30, the J call TRBJ1-5, with unresolved D. The CDR3 DNA follows: TGTGCCTGGAGTGTACGTGGGAATCAGCCCCAGCATTTT. This sequence encodes CAWSVRGNQPQHF. Using reference TRBV30 and TRBJ1-5 for the parts outside the CDR3, the full variable domain is SQTIHQWPATLVQPVGSPLSLECTVEGTSNPNLYWYRQAAGRGLQLLFYSVGIGQISSEVPQNLSASRPQDRQFILSSKKLLLSDSGFYLCAWSVRGNQPQHFGDGTRLSIL.